The clone carrying this T cell receptor (beta chain) turned up a few times. The antigen is not known. Regarding treatment: oral pan-JAK inhibitor, 5-10 mg twice daily. This sample stems from a study of CD8+ T cells in alopecia areata. The wider study: The drug, oral tofacitinib, was given to treated patients at 5 to 10 mg twice daily.

Sequencing used cDNA as its template, made by extracting RNA and reverse transcribing it. Data came from immunoSEQ multiplex PCR; TCRdb stores just in-frame clones and leaves some out. The table lists a few hundred thousand clones, 35% to 45% of them singletons. Overall study results and limits: Higher clonality and more expanded CD8+ clones appeared in lesional than normal scalp. Scalp clonality and expanded CD8+ clones among the top 100 fell significantly with tofacitinib.

Germline V gene lookup returns CDR1 KGHSY and CDR2 FQNENV. This CDR3 spans 14 amino acids. V lost 6 bases and J lost 7; bases outside the gene matches: 10. The receptor was derived from a human donor with alopecia areata. The rearrangement joins TRBV16 to TRBJ1-2; TRBD1 matches at 8 bases. The sample in question was CD4+ T cells sorted from blood, obtained at approximately week 34, from a patient treated with tofacitinib. DNA of the CDR3: TGTGCCAGCAGTCCCGGACAGGGACTAGGTGGCTACACCTTC. It encodes CASSPGQGLGGYTF. Drawing the rest from reference TRBV16 and TRBJ1-2, the complete variable domain is GEEVAQTPKHLVRGEGQKAKLYCAPIKGHSYVFWYQQVLKNEFKFLISFQNENVFDETGMPKERFSAKCLPNSPCSLEIQATKLEDSAVYFCASSPGQGLGGYTFGSGTRLTVV.